This T cell receptor (beta chain) was profiled in a study of blood T cell repertoires in COVID-19. Across the whole study: Acute-phase and convalescent COVID-19 samples originated in the United States, Italy and Spain. PBMCs, B-cell-depleted T cells, or T cells provided the cDNA or gDNA that made up the material.

Germline CDR1 and CDR2: GTSNPN and SVGIG (reference sequence). V lost 6 bases to trimming and J lost 8 bases; unmatched junction nucleotides: 9. The CDR3 totals 13 residues. In the source study's methods: Amplified reference gene primers provided the basis for estimating nucleated cell counts. Sequencing used immunoSEQ multiplex PCR; TCRdb keeps in-frame clones, though not all of them. V, J and clone size reflect that table, while D and trimming were determined from the DNA. The top ten hold approximately 14% of the sample, which has 150,000 to 200,000 clones, about 80% seen once. Sequenced input: peripheral blood. The receptor was derived from a man aged 30-40 years with active or convalescent COVID-19. The chain couples TRBV30 to TRBJ2-1; TRBD1 aligns across 8 bases. CDR3 sequence: CACSRTGFDEQFF. CDR3 in DNA: TGTGCCTGTTCCCGGACAGGGTTTGATGAGCAGTTCTTC.